These 10 T cell receptor beta chains came from one sample sequenced in a study of T cells in Graves' hyperthyroidism and ophthalmopathy. Regions amplified from RNA transcripts were the TCR beta CDR3 regions. When the TCR CDR3 underwent first-round RT-PCR, the HTBI primer set was used. TCRdb fed the multiplex PCR reads into MiXCR, producing one record per CDR3 protein. The sample contains some 490,000 distinct CDR3 sequences, about 20% of which appear only once. Sequenced: blood. All receptors derive from an older woman with Graves' ophthalmopathy.

This clonotype was counted once. No conserved phenylalanine or tryptophan is present at the end of the CDR3, so a read error is the likely explanation. The chain's CDR3 is CASGSLDRAYGYTL. The CDR3 region has the DNA TGTGCCAGCGGCTCTCTCGACAGGGCCTATGGCTACACCCTC. The V and J genes are TRBV27 and TRBJ1-2, with 7 nucleotides matching TRBD1. The CDR3 contains 14 residues. The V segment lost 8 bases and the J segment 4 bases; nucleotides outside the gene matches: 10. In germline, CDR1 is MNHEY, CDR2 SMNVEV (reference sequence).

J is TRBJ2-2 and V is TRBV9; no firm D call. Trimming took 4 bases from V and 5 from J, leaving 18 bases between them. CDR1 is SGDLS, CDR2 YYNGEE, per germline. The length of the CDR3 is 16 residues. The CDR3 is CASSPLVGAGTGELFF. The DNA of the CDR3 is TGTGCCAGCAGCCCCCTTGTAGGAGCCGGGACCGGGGAGCTGTTTTTT. Supplemented by reference TRBV9 and TRBJ2-2, the full variable domain reads DSGVTQTPKHLITATGQRVTLRCSPRSGDLSVYWYQQSLDQGLQFLIQYYNGEERAKGNILERFSAQQFPDLHSELNLSSLELGDSALYFCASSPLVGAGTGELFFGEGSRLTVL.

This clonotype has only a few counts. The chain couples TRBV28 to TRBJ2-1; 10 bases line up with TRBD2. The CDR3 is 13 amino acids. Germline V gene lookup returns CDR1 MDHEN and CDR2 SYDVKM. Germline trimming cut 5 bases from V and 8 bases from J; bases unmatched to any gene: 3. The CDR3 DNA reads TGTGCCAGCAGTCCTAGCGGGAGCCATGAGCAGTTCTTC. Residues: CASSPSGSHEQFF.

The chain has TRBV20-1 and TRBJ2-7; TRBD1 aligns across 7 bases. The CDR3 consists of 13 residues. Germline V gene lookup returns CDR1 DFQATT and CDR2 SNEGSKA (reference sequence). Unmatched junction bases numbered 5, after V lost 3 bases and J lost 3 bases. The CDR3 DNA reads TGCAGTGCTAGGCCCAGGGGGTACTACGAGCAGTACTTC. Its protein is CSARPRGYYEQYF.

This clonotype was seen at least ten times. This chain joins TRBV12-3 or TRBV12-4 and TRBJ2-1; 14 bases align to TRBD2. Unmatched junction bases numbered 8, after V lost 8 bases and J lost 8 bases. The CDR3 is made up of 15 amino acids. CDR3 sequence reads: CASVRGTSGRDEQFF. CDR3 DNA sequence: TGTGCCAGCGTCAGGGGGACTAGCGGGAGAGATGAGCAGTTCTTC.

This clonotype was counted a few times. The CDR3 DNA is TGTGCCAGCAGGCTGAAACGGAAGAAAGCTTTCTTT. This gives the protein CASRLKRKKAFF. This chain uses TRBV14 with TRBJ1-1; no definite D call. The CDR3 length is 12 residues. Trimming removed 6 bases at V and 9 bases at J, with 14 bases between. Germline V gene lookup returns CDR1 SGHDN and CDR2 FVKESK.

The CDR3 region is CSVGRFGTPEYF. The DNA of the CDR3 is TGCAGCGTTGGACGGTTCGGGACTCCCGAGTACTTC. The chain links TRBV29-1 to TRBJ2-5; D may be TRBD2 (6 bases). Germline loops: CDR1 SQVTM, CDR2 ANQGSEA. V lost 4 bases to trimming and J lost 12 bases, with 18 bases between them. The CDR3 is 12 amino acids. Full variable domain (outside the CDR3, taken from reference TRBV29-1 and TRBJ2-5): SAVISQKPSRDICQRGTSLTIQCQVDSQVTMMFWYRQQPGQSLTLIATANQGSEATYESGFVIDKFPISRPNLTFSTLTVSNMSPEDSSIYLCSVGRFGTPEYFGPGTRLLVL.

The rearrangement links TRBV29-1 to TRBJ2-1, with TRBD2 identical over 12 bases. CDR3 length: 14 amino acids. Germline V CDR1 and CDR2: SQVTM, ANQGSEA. Germline trimming cut 4 bases from V and 9 bases from J; bases unmatched to any gene: 7. The CDR3 DNA follows: TGCAGCGTTGGGCTAGCGGGAGGGAAACCTGAGCAGTTCTTC. It encodes CSVGLAGGKPEQFF.

This clonotype was counted only a few times. CDR3 loop: CASNRGGGNHQPQHF. CDR3 bases: TGTGCCAGCAACCGAGGGGGAGGGAATCATCAGCCCCAGCATTTT. The rearrangement links TRBV6-2 or TRBV6-3 to TRBJ1-5; maybe TRBD1 (6 bases). The CDR3 runs 15 residues. Trimming pared 7 bases from V and 5 bases from J, leaving 18 bases between. Per the germline V gene, CDR1 is MNHEY and CDR2 is SVGEGT.

At least ten counts were recorded for this clonotype. The chain combines TRBV10-3 with TRBJ1-1; tentatively, D is TRBD1 (6 bases). The V gene's germline CDR1 is ENHRY and CDR2 SYGVKD. CDR3 length: 12 amino acids. V was pared by 5 bases and J by 7 bases, with 11 bases between. In DNA form, the CDR3 reads TGTGCCATCAGTCGGGGGGCGAATGAAGCTTTCTTT. It is translated as CAISRGANEAFF.